The 25 T cell receptor beta chains in this list originate from one sample, sequenced in a study of T cell repertoires in cytomegalovirus infection. Via MiXCR, TCRdb re-called the reads, giving one row per CDR3 protein. The sample holds fewer than 550,000 distinct CDR3 sequences; 16% are singletons and the top ten take roughly a quarter. The sequenced sample was CD8+ T cells from PBMCs. The receptors were gathered from a human donor in good health (CMV status not recorded). Some clones in this sample may be carry-over from other donors' samples.

In this sample, this clonotype turned up a few times. The V and J genes are TRBV2 and TRBJ2-1, with 9 bases fitting TRBD2. The V and J ends lost 0 bases and 5 bases, in that order; junction bases with no gene match: 14. The CDR3 has 19 amino acids. Germline V gene lookup returns CDR1 SNHLY and CDR2 FYNNEI. This chain's CDR3 is CASSEALRDGTSFDNEQFF. The CDR3 DNA sequence: TGTGCCAGCAGTGAAGCGCTACGCGACGGGACTAGCTTCGACAATGAGCAGTTCTTC.

This clonotype was seen only a few times. The chain combines TRBV28 with TRBJ2-7; 10 nucleotides align to TRBD2. Germline V gene lookup returns CDR1 MDHEN and CDR2 SYDVKM. CDR3 size: 16 residues. V lost 5 bases and J lost 3; bases outside the gene matches: 10. Here the CDR3 reads CASSPYSGRNDYEQYF. The CDR3 bases are TGTGCCAGCAGTCCCTATAGCGGGAGGAACGACTACGAGCAGTACTTC.

This clonotype came up a few times. The gene calls are TRBV28 and TRBJ2-7; D gene ambiguous. The CDR3 is 11 residues long. Trimming took 6 bases from V and 5 from J, leaving 8 bases between them. The V gene's germline CDR1 is MDHEN and CDR2 SYDVKM. CDR3 bases: TGTGCCAGCAGCAACCGGGACGAGCAGTACTTC. Its protein product is CASSNRDEQYF. Full variable domain (outside the CDR3, taken from reference TRBV28 and TRBJ2-7): DVKVTQSSRYLVKRTGEKVFLECVQDMDHENMFWYRQDPGLGLRLIYFSYDVKMKEKGDIPEGYSVSREKKERFSLILESASTNQTSMYLCASSNRDEQYFGPGTRLTVT.

This clonotype was observed many times. The CDR3 DNA sequence: TGTGCCAGCAGTTATGCCACTGGACCCCGAAGGGGTAATTCACCCCTCCACTTT. This translates into CASSYATGPRRGNSPLHF. This rearrangement joins TRBV6-6 to TRBJ1-6; TRBD1 might be the D (5 bases). V lost 3 bases and J lost 6, with 21 bases in between. The CDR3 loop spans 18 amino acids. The V gene's germline CDR1 is MNHNY and CDR2 SVGAGI (reference sequence).

This clonotype was detected a few times. This sequence joins TRBV9 and TRBJ2-2, with D perhaps TRBD2 (5 bases). V lost 6 bases, J lost 6 bases, and 12 bases lay in between. This CDR3 is 13 amino acids long. CDR1 and CDR2 from the germline V gene are SGDLS and YYNGEE. This CDR3 reads CASTEGNAGELFF. CDR3 sequence (DNA): TGTGCCAGCACCGAGGGAAATGCCGGGGAGCTGTTTTTT. The full variable domain, rest sourced from reference TRBV9 and TRBJ2-2, is DSGVTQTPKHLITATGQRVTLRCSPRSGDLSVYWYQQSLDQGLQFLIQYYNGEERAKGNILERFSAQQFPDLHSELNLSSLELGDSALYFCASTEGNAGELFFGEGSRLTVL.

This clonotype was observed a handful of times. The rearrangement uses TRBV6-6 and TRBJ2-7; D gene uncertain. The CDR3 totals 13 residues. V gave up 2 bases and J gave up 5 bases, with 10 bases separating them. CDR1 and CDR2 from the germline V gene are MNHNY and SVGAGI (reference sequence). This CDR3 is CASSYRGSHEQYF. CDR3 sequence (DNA): TGTGCCAGCAGTTACCGCGGCAGCCACGAGCAGTACTTC.

This clonotype was counted many times. The chain has TRBV12-3 or TRBV12-4 and TRBJ1-4; 9 bases match TRBD1. After removal of 4 bases from V and 1 base from J, the junction contained 4 bases not matched to a gene. The CDR3 extends over 16 amino acids. In DNA form, the CDR3 reads TGTGCCAGCAGTTCCCGGACAGGGGAAACTAATGAAAAACTGTTTTTT. Translated, it gives CASSSRTGETNEKLFF.

This rearrangement joins TRBV6-4 to TRBJ1-2; tentative D call: TRBD1 (6 bases). The length of the CDR3 is 15 residues. From germline, CDR1 is MRHNA and CDR2 SNTAGT. The germline V and J ends were trimmed by 2 bases and 6 bases, with 16 bases remaining between them. CDR3 loop: CASSDPGQTQDGYTF. CDR3 bases: TGTGCCAGCAGTGACCCCGGACAGACCCAGGATGGCTACACCTTC.

This clonotype was counted only a few times. The chain has TRBV11-2 and TRBJ2-7; 8 positions agree with TRBD1. The V gene's germline CDR1 is SGHAT and CDR2 FQNNGV. The length of the CDR3 is 14 residues. V dropped 1 base and J dropped 6; count of bases not matched to a gene: 5. The CDR3 sequence: CASSLAGQGSEQYF. The CDR3 nucleotides are TGTGCCAGCAGCTTAGCCGGACAGGGTTCCGAGCAGTACTTC.

The chain uses TRBV20-1 and TRBJ2-1, with TRBD2 matching 12 bases. Germline assignment: CDR1 DFQATT and CDR2 SNEGSKA (reference sequence). The CDR3 has 16 amino acids. The ends lost 5 bases at V and 2 bases at J; junction bases unmatched: 7. The CDR3 sequence: CSAGASGRATYNEQFF. Here the CDR3 DNA reads TGCAGTGCTGGGGCTAGCGGGAGGGCCACCTACAATGAGCAGTTCTTC.

This clonotype was seen many times. The V and J genes are TRBV6-6 and TRBJ2-4; D possibly corresponds to TRBD2 (5 bases). CDR1 and CDR2 (germline): MNHNY, SVGAGI (reference sequence). Trimming stripped 4 bases from V and 8 bases from J, with 12 bases between. CDR3 length: 13 residues. The DNA of the CDR3 is TGTGCCAGCAGTTCCGGGTCGAGGGACATTCAGTACTTC. Translating gives CASSSGSRDIQYF.

This clonotype showed up just a few times. The chain uses TRBV20-1 and TRBJ1-6; D ambiguous. Per germline, CDR1 DFQATT and CDR2 SNEGSKA (reference sequence). V gave up 2 bases and J gave up 0 bases, with 11 bases separating them. The CDR3 has 16 residues. The CDR3 sequence: CSARRSQSSYNSPLHF. CDR3 sequence (DNA): TGCAGTGCTAGACGCAGTCAGAGCTCCTATAATTCACCCCTCCACTTT.

This clonotype has only a few counts. This chain joins TRBV19 and TRBJ2-2, with unresolved D. Germline V lookup: CDR1 LNHDA, CDR2 SQIVND (reference sequence). There are 12 residues in the CDR3. Between the trimmed V and J ends, which lost 2 bases and 11 bases, there was a span of 9 bases. The CDR3 DNA is TGTGCCAGTAGTATAAGAGGCGGCGAGCTGTTTTTT. It encodes CASSIRGGELFF.

This clonotype was counted between two and nine times. DNA for the CDR3: TGTGCCAGCAGGAGCAGGGGCGGGGACAATGAGCAGTTCTTC. This encodes CASRSRGGDNEQFF. The chain employs TRBV6-5 and TRBJ2-1; D is possibly TRBD1 or TRBD2 (6 bases each). Germline-derived CDR1 and CDR2 are MNHEY and SVGAGI. With 6 bases removed from V and 5 bases from J, the gap between germline ends came to 14 bases. The CDR3 has 14 residues.

The V gene is TRBV29-1, the J gene TRBJ1-2; perhaps TRBD1 as D (5 bases). Germline V gene lookup returns CDR1 SQVTM and CDR2 ANQGSEA. Trimming left V 2 bases short and J 7 bases short, with 11 bases between. There are 12 residues in the CDR3. This chain's CDR3 is CSVEIRDGGYTF. CDR3 DNA sequence: TGCAGCGTTGAAATCAGGGACGGTGGCTACACCTTC.

There are a few counts of this clonotype. The chain links TRBV11-2 to TRBJ1-3; D is perhaps TRBD1 (5 bases). This CDR3 has 16 residues. Trimming pared 3 bases from V and 0 bases from J, leaving 12 bases between. The germline gives CDR1 SGHAT, CDR2 FQNNGV. In nucleotides, the CDR3 is TGTGCCAGCAGCTTTTGGGACCTAAGCTCTGGAAACACCATATATTTT. Its translation: CASSFWDLSSGNTIYF.

This clonotype was seen more than once but under ten times. The chain is built from TRBV27 and TRBJ2-5; D gene unclear. CDR1 is MNHEY, CDR2 SMNVEV, per germline (reference sequence). Trimming left V 7 bases short and J 3 bases short, with 18 bases between. This CDR3 comprises 15 residues. This CDR3 reads CASKSRLVVEETQYF. The CDR3 DNA follows: TGTGCCAGCAAGTCCCGCCTAGTTGTGGAAGAGACCCAGTACTTC.

The table lists this clonotype with many counts. The chain recombines TRBV7-2 with TRBJ2-1; D is uncertain. Trimming took 5 bases from V and 3 from J, leaving 11 bases between them. CDR3 length: 14 residues. Germline-derived CDR1 and CDR2 are SGHTA and FQGNSA. Written as DNA, the CDR3 is TGTGCCAGCAGCGGGATTCACCACTACAATGAGCAGTTCTTC. As protein: CASSGIHHYNEQFF.

This clonotype was picked up many times. This chain connects TRBV27 to TRBJ1-4, with a weak D call TRBD1 (6 bases). V lost 2 bases and J lost 4, with 14 bases in between. The CDR3 is 16 residues long. CDR1 and CDR2 from the germline V gene are MNHEY and SMNVEV (reference sequence). The CDR3: CASSLVSGDGNEKLFF. The CDR3 coding sequence is TGTGCCAGCAGTTTAGTCTCAGGGGACGGTAATGAAAAACTGTTTTTT. Full variable domain (outside the CDR3, taken from reference TRBV27 and TRBJ1-4): EAQVTQNPRYLITVTGKKLTVTCSQNMNHEYMSWYRQDPGLGLRQIYYSMNVEVTDKGDVPEGYKVSRKEKRNFPLILESPSPNQTSLYFCASSLVSGDGNEKLFFGSGTQLSVL.

This clonotype was seen at least ten times. V gene TRBV6-6 combines with J gene TRBJ2-7; TRBD1 is a possible D gene (5 bases). The CDR3 runs 14 residues. Trimming shortened V by 0 bases and J by 0 bases, and 6 bases separated the two germline ends. Germline V CDR1 and CDR2: MNHNY, SVGAGI (reference sequence). The DNA of the CDR3 is TGTGCCAGCAGTTACTCGGACAACTCCTACGAGCAGTACTTC. Residues: CASSYSDNSYEQYF.

The V gene is TRBV20-1, the J gene TRBJ1-5, with 7 bases that match TRBD1. Germline CDR1 and CDR2: DFQATT and SNEGSKA (reference sequence). CDR3 length: 13 residues. V gave up 3 bases and J gave up 3 bases; unmatched junction bases: 2. The CDR3 is CSASDRDNQPQHF. DNA of the CDR3: TGCAGTGCTAGTGACAGGGACAATCAGCCCCAGCATTTT.

This clonotype was seen a handful of times. The DNA for the CDR3 is TGTGCCAGCAGCGCGGGCGGAACTAGCCAAGAGACCCAGTACTTC. Amino acid sequence: CASSAGGTSQETQYF. The chain joins TRBV13 to TRBJ2-5; weak D call: TRBD2 (5 bases). Germline CDR1 PRHDT, CDR2 FYEKMQ (reference sequence). Trimming removed 5 bases from V and 1 base from J, with 14 bases in between. CDR3 length: 15 amino acids.

This chain joins TRBV5-1 and TRBJ2-1; D is possibly TRBD2 (6 bases). The V and J ends lost 2 bases and 3 bases respectively, with 12 bases between them. The CDR3 has 15 residues. Germline CDR1 and CDR2: SGHRS and YFSETQ. CDR3 residues: CASSFLANNYNEQFF. The CDR3 nucleotides read TGCGCCAGCAGCTTTCTAGCGAATAACTACAATGAGCAGTTCTTC.

V usage is TRBV15 and J usage is TRBJ1-1; D possibly corresponds to TRBD1 (6 bases). This CDR3 contains 13 residues. CDR1 is LNHNV and CDR2 is YYDKDF in the germline V gene (reference sequence). V lost 4 bases and J lost 4, with 10 bases in between. The DNA for the CDR3 is TGTGCCACCAGCACACAGGGAAGCACTGAAGCTTTCTTT. It translates to CATSTQGSTEAFF.

The V call is TRBV27, the J call TRBJ2-1, with D hard to call. The germline V and J ends were trimmed by 6 bases and 12 bases, with 15 bases remaining between them. The length of the CDR3 is 12 residues. CDR1 is MNHEY and CDR2 is SMNVEV in the germline V gene (reference sequence). CDR3 sequence (DNA): TGTGCCAGCAGCCCCACTCTCGGTGGGCAGTTCTTC. It encodes CASSPTLGGQFF.